The rows below give T cell receptor beta chains drawn from one sample of a study of T-cell reconstitution after alpha-beta-depleted transplantation in children. Each CDR3 protein gets one entry after TCRdb re-called the PCR reads with MiXCR. The sample carries hundreds of thousands of distinct CDR3 sequences, roughly 13% recorded once. The sample here was PBMCs, mostly from graft donor cells, taken 360 days after TCRalphabeta/CD19-depleted stem cell transplant. These receptors all stem from a male patient aged 10 to 17 who had a stem cell transplant for acute myeloid leukemia, so the T cells may come from the graft donor. The CDR3 runs from the conserved cysteine through the conserved F or W. D genes are given only for firm matches. A clone size is listed for some rows: how often the clone was seen (once, few, many), or a class if it is expanded.

clone size,V gene,J gene,D gene,CDR3 DNA,CDR3 protein
few,TRBV15,TRBJ2-7,TRBD1,TGTGCCACCAGCAGATACGGGACAGGCTCCTACGAGCAGTACTTC,CATSRYGTGSYEQYF
NA,TRBV20-1,TRBJ2-3,NA,TGCAGTGCTACCCTTCCCAGCGGACAATTCACAGATACGCAGTATTTT,CSATLPSGQFTDTQYF
NA,TRBV6-2/TRBV6-3,TRBJ1-4,NA,TGTGCCAGCAGTTACATCAGGAGTGAAAAACTGTTTTTT,CASSYIRSEKLFF
NA,TRBV7-2,TRBJ2-7,NA,TGTGCCAGCAGCTTGAAAATAGCGTGGGGTTACGAGCAGTACTTC,CASSLKIAWGYEQYF
few,TRBV11-3,TRBJ1-1,NA,TGTGCCAGCAGCTTAGAGCAGGGGAGTAGAAGGCTTTTCTTT,CASSLEQGSRRLFF
NA,TRBV19,TRBJ2-7,TRBD1,TGTGCCAGTCGGGACAGGGCCCGCTACGAGCAGTACTTC,CASRDRARYEQYF
many,TRBV18,TRBJ2-7,TRBD1,TGTGCCAGCTCACCAGTCATCGGGACAGCGTACGAGCAGTACTTC,CASSPVIGTAYEQYF
many,TRBV4-3,TRBJ2-1,NA,TGCGCCAGCAGCCCGCTTCCCTTTGGCTCCTACAATGAGCAGTTCTTC,CASSPLPFGSYNEQFF
few,TRBV4-2,TRBJ2-4,TRBD2,TGTGCCAGCAGCCAAGATGGTGGGGACACCGCGACTAGCGGGTTTCTAGCCAAAAACATTCAGTACTTC,CASSQDGGDTATSGFLAKNIQYF
NA,TRBV2,TRBJ1-4,NA,TGTGCCAGCTCCAGGGATATTAGTGAAAAACTGTTTTTT,CASSRDISEKLFF
few,TRBV3-1,TRBJ2-7,NA,TGTGCCAGCAGCCAAGAGGCGCAAAAGCTACAGGGAACGTACTACGAGCAGTACTTC,CASSQEAQKLQGTYYEQYF
few,TRBV5-6,TRBJ2-7,NA,TGTGCCAGCAGCTTGCGGAGACAGCAGTACTTC,CASSLRRQQYF
many,TRBV20-1,TRBJ1-4,NA,TGCAGTGCTGTTGGGGGGAGCCCCTCCGGTCTTGAAAAACTGTTTTTT,CSAVGGSPSGLEKLFF
NA,TRBV29-1,TRBJ2-5,NA,TGCAGCTGGAGGAGCGTCCAAGAGACCCAGTACTTC,CSWRSVQETQYF
few,TRBV21-1,TRBJ2-3,NA,TGTGCCCCCCAGCCTAAGGGAGTGGATACGCAGTATTTT,CAPQPKGVDTQYF
few,TRBV29-1,TRBJ2-1,TRBD1,TGCAGCGTTCCATACAGGGGCTCCTACAATGAGCAGTTCTTC,CSVPYRGSYNEQFF
NA,TRBV12-3/TRBV12-4,TRBJ2-7,TRBD2,TGTGCCAGCAGTCTATCCGGGACTAGCGGGAAGTGGTACGAGCAGTACTTC,CASSLSGTSGKWYEQYF
NA,TRBV5-8,TRBJ2-5,NA,TGTGCCAGCAGCATAAGAAACCGGGGCCGGGGAGGGACCCAGTACTTC,CASSIRNRGRGGTQYF
many,TRBV29-1,TRBJ2-7,TRBD1,TGCAGCGGGACCAAAGGGACAGGGCCCTACGAGCAGTACTTC,CSGTKGTGPYEQYF
few,TRBV6-1,TRBJ2-3,TRBD2,TGTGCCAGCAGTGCCGGACTAGCGGGAGTCTTGAGCACAGATACGCAGTATTTT,CASSAGLAGVLSTDTQYF
NA,TRBV7-6,TRBJ2-3,TRBD1,TGTGCCAGCAGCTTAGCGCAGGGGGCCACAGATACGCAGTATTTT,CASSLAQGATDTQYF
few,TRBV28,TRBJ2-7,NA,TGTGCCAGCAGCCGGGGGCTGCTCTCCTACGAGCAGTACTTC,CASSRGLLSYEQYF
many,TRBV7-9,TRBJ1-1,NA,TGTGCCAGCAGCTTAGTTGAAGCTTTCTTT,CASSLVEAFF
NA,TRBV28,TRBJ2-5,TRBD2,TGTGCCAGCAGTTCACTAGCGGGAGGGCCTTGGGGCCAAGAGACCCAGTACTTC,CASSSLAGGPWGQETQYF
NA,TRBV5-5,TRBJ2-7,TRBD1,TGTGCCAGCAGCCCGGACAGGGATACCCCCTACGAGCAGTACTTC,CASSPDRDTPYEQYF
many,TRBV29-1,TRBJ2-1,TRBD2,TGCAGCGTTTCTATGACTAGCGGGAGTAGGGATGAGCAGTTCTTC,CSVSMTSGSRDEQFF
few,TRBV28,TRBJ2-7,TRBD2,TGTGCCAGCAGTGCACGACTAGCGGGGGCCTACGAGCAGTACTTC,CASSARLAGAYEQYF
few,TRBV29-1,TRBJ2-7,TRBD2,TGCAGCGTTACGAACCTAGCGGGAGAAGGAGAGCAGTACTTC,CSVTNLAGEGEQYF
NA,TRBV7-9,TRBJ2-2,TRBD1,TGTGCCAGCAGTCCGGGACAGGGGGCGCACACCGGGGAGCTGTTTTTT,CASSPGQGAHTGELFF
few,TRBV15,TRBJ2-1,TRBD1,TGTCGACCAAGGGGGAAATCAAGGGGGCGGAATGAGCAGTTCTTC,CRPRGKSRGRNEQFF
NA,TRBV20-1,TRBJ1-1,NA,TGCAGTGCTAGAACCAGTGGGGGGTGGGCCAACACTGAAGCTTTCTTT,CSARTSGGWANTEAFF
NA,TRBV4-1,TRBJ2-3,NA,TGCGCCAGCAGCCAAGCTGCGGTACTCACAGATACGCAGTATTTT,CASSQAAVLTDTQYF
once,TRBV3-1,TRBJ2-1,NA,TGTGCCAGCAGCCCTAAACGGCCCCTCTGGCAGGGCAATGAGCAGTTCTTC,CASSPKRPLWQGNEQFF
NA,TRBV27,TRBJ1-1,NA,TGTGCCAGCAGTTTCGGAGGTCTAGTCACTGAAGCTTTCTTT,CASSFGGLVTEAFF